The clone carrying this T cell receptor (beta chain) was counted at least ten times. Trimming cost V 0 bases and J 7 bases; bases outside gene matches: 9. The CDR3 spans 18 residues. Looked up from germline, CDR1 is KGHDR and CDR2 is SFDVKD. These data are taken from a study of metastatic and nonmetastatic thyroid tumors. Study background: Repertoire data that came from the blood and tumor or nodule tissue of malignant and benign thyroid patients were compared.

All patients reached thyroid surgery having received no treatment beforehand. Per the study methods: Variation in CDR3 across clinicopathological groups served as the basis for constructing a distant-metastasis classifier in papillary thyroid cancer. Using MiXCR, TCRdb re-called clones from the PCR reads. The V and J calls come from TCRdb's annotation, not from the publication. Here the sample spans more than 40,000 clones, less than 4.5% being singletons. The receptor comes from a female donor with papillary thyroid cancer or a benign thyroid nodule (not recorded which). Some clones in this sample may be carry-over from other donors' samples. Sequencing input: blood. The chain joins TRBV24-1 to TRBJ2-1, with TRBD2 matching 12 bases. This chain's CDR3 is CATSDLNSGLAGVNEQFF. CDR3 nucleotide sequence: TGTGCCACCAGTGATTTGAATTCGGGACTAGCGGGTGTTAATGAGCAGTTCTTC.